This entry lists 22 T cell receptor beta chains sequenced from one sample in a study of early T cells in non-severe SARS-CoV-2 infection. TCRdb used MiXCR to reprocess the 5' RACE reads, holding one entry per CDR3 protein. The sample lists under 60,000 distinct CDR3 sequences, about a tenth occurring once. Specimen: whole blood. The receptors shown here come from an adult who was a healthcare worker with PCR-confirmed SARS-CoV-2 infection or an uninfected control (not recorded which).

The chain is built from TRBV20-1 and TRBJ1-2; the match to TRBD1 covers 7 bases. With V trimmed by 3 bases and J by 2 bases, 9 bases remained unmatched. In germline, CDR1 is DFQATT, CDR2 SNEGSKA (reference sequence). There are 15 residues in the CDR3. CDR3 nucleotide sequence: TGCAGTGCTAGGGATGAAGGGGGCCCCAACTATGGCTACACCTTC. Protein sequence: CSARDEGGPNYGYTF.

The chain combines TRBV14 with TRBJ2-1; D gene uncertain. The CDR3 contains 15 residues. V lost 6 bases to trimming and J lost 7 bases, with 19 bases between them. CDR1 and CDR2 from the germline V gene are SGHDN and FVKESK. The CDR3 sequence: CASSQLTSKGNEQFF. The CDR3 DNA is TGTGCCAGCAGTCAACTCACCTCAAAGGGTAATGAGCAGTTCTTC.

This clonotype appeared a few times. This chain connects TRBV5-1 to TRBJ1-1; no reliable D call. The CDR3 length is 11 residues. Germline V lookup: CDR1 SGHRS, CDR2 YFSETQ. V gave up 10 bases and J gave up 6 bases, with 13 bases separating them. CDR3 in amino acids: CAGDREPEAFF. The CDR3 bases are TGCGCCGGAGACCGGGAACCTGAAGCTTTCTTT.

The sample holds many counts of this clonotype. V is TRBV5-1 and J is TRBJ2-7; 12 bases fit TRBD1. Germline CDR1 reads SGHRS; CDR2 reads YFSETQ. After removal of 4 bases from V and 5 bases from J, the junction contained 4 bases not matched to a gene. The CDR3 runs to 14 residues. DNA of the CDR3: TGCGCCAGCAGCCCCGGGACAGGGGGCGACGAGCAGTACTTC. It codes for CASSPGTGGDEQYF.

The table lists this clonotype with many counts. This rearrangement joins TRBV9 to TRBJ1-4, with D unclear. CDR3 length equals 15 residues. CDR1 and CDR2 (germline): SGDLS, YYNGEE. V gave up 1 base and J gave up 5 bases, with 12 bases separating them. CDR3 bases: TGTGCCAGCAGCGTATTTGGGGATCTAAATGAAAAACTGTTTTTT. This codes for CASSVFGDLNEKLFF.

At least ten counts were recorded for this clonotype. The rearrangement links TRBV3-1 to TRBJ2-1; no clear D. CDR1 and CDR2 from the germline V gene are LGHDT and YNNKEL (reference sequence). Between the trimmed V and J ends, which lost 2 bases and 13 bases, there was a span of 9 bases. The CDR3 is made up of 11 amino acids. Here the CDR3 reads CASSQTGIQFF. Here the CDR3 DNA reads TGTGCCAGCAGCCAAACCGGAATTCAGTTCTTC.

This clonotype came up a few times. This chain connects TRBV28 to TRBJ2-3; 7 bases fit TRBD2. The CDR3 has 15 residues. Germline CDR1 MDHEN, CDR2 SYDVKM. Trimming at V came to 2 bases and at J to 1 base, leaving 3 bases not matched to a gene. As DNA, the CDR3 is TGTGCCAGCAGTTTAAACCTAGCGGGCACAGATACGCAGTATTTT. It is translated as CASSLNLAGTDTQYF.

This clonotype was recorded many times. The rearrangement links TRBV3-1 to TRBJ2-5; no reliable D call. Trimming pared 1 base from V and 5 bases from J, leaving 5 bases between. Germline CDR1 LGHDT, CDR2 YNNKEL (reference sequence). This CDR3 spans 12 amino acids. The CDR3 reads CASSQAKETQYF. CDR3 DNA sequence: TGTGCCAGCAGCCAAGCAAAGGAGACCCAGTACTTC.

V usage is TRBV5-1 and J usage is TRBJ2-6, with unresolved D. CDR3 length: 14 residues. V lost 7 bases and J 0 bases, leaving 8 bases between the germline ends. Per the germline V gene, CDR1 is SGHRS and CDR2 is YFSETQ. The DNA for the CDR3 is TGCGCCAGCCAAACAGACTCTGGGGCCAACGTCCTGACTTTC. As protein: CASQTDSGANVLTF. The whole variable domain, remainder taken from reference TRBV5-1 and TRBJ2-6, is KAGVTQTPRYLIKTRGQQVTLSCSPISGHRSVSWYQQTPGQGLQFLFEYFSETQRNKGNFPGRFSGRQFSNSRSEMNVSTLELGDSALYLCASQTDSGANVLTFGAGSRLTVL.

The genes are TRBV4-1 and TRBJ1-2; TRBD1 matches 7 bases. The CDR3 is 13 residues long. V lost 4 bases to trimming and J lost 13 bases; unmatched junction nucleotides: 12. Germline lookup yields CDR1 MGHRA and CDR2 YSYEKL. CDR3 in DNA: TGCGCCAGCAGCCGAGACAGGAGGGGGCCTCGCACCTTC. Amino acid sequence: CASSRDRRGPRTF.

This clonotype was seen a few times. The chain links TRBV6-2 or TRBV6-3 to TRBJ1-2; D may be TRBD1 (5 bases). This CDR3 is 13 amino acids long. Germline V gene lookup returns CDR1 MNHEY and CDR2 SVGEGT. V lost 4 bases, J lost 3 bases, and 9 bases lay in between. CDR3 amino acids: CASSFRDYYGYTF. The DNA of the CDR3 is TGTGCCAGCAGTTTTCGGGACTACTATGGCTACACCTTC.

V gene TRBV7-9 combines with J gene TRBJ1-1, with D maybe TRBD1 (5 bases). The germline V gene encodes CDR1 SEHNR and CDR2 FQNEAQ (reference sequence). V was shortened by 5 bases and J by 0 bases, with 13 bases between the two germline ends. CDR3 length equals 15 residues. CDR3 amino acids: CASSHRQLMNTEAFF. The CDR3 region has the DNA TGTGCCAGCAGCCACCGACAGCTCATGAACACTGAAGCTTTCTTT.

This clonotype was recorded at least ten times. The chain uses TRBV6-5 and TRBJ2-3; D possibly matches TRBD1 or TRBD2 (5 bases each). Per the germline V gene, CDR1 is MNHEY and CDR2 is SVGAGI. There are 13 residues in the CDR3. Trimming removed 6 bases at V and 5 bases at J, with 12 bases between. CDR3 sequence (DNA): TGTGCCAGCAGAACAGGAGGAGGAGATACGCAGTATTTT. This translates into CASRTGGGDTQYF.

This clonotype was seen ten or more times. CDR3 sequence: CASTTQRDSPLHF. In DNA form, the CDR3 reads TGTGCCAGCACCACCCAGCGGGATTCACCCCTCCACTTT. V gene TRBV7-2 combines with J gene TRBJ1-6; D call uncertain. CDR3 length: 13 amino acids. Germline lookup yields CDR1 SGHTA and CDR2 FQGNSA. V lost 7 bases and J lost 8, with 12 bases in between.

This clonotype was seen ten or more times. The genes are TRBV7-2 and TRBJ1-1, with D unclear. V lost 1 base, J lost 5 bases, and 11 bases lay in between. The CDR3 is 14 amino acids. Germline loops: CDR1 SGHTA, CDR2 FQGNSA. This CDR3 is CASSLDPGRTEAFF. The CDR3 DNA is TGTGCCAGCAGCTTAGATCCGGGTAGGACTGAAGCTTTCTTT. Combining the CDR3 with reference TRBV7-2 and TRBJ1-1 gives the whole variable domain GAGVSQSPSNKVTEKGKDVELRCDPISGHTALYWYRQSLGQGLEFLIYFQGNSAPDKSGLPSDRFSAERTGGSVSTLTIQRTQQEDSAVYLCASSLDPGRTEAFFGQGTRLTVV.

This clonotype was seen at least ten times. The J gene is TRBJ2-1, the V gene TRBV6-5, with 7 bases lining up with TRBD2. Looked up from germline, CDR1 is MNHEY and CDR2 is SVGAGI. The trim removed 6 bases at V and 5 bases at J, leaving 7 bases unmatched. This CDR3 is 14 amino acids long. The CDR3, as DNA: TGTGCCAGCAGGGAAGCGGGGCTTCACAATGAGCAGTTCTTC. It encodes CASREAGLHNEQFF.

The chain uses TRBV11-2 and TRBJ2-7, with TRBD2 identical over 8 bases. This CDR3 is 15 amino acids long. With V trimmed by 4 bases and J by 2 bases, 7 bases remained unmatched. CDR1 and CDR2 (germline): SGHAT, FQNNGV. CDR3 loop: CASSYGGTSTYEQYF. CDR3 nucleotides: TGTGCCAGCAGCTACGGCGGGACTAGTACCTACGAGCAGTACTTC.

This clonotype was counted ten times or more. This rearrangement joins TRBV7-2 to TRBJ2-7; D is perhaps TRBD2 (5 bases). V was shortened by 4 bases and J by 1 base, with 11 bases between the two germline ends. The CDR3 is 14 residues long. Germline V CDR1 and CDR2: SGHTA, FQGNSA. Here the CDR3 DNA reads TGTGCCAGCAGCTGGACTCTGGGGTCCTACGAGCAGTACTTC. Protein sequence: CASSWTLGSYEQYF.

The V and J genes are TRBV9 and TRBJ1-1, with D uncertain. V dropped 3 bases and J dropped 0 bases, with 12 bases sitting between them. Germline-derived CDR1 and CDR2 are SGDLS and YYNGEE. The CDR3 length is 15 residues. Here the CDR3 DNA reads TGTGCCAGCAGCGCATCTAGGGCCGTGAACACTGAAGCTTTCTTT. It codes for CASSASRAVNTEAFF.

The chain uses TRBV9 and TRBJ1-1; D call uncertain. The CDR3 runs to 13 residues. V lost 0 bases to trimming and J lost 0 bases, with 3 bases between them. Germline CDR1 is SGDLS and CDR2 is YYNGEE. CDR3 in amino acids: CASSVAVNTEAFF. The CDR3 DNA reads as TGTGCCAGCAGCGTAGCAGTGAACACTGAAGCTTTCTTT.

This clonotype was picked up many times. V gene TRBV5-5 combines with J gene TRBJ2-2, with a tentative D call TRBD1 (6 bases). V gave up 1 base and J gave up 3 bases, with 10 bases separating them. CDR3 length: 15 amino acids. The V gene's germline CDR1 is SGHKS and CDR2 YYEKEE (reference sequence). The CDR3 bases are TGTGCCAGCAGCTTGTATGGGGGCGACACCGGGGAGCTGTTTTTT. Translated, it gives CASSLYGGDTGELFF. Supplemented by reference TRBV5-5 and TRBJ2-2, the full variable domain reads DAGVTQSPTHLIKTRGQQVTLRCSPISGHKSVSWYQQVLGQGPQFIFQYYEKEERGRGNFPDRFSARQFPNYSSELNVNALLLGDSALYLCASSLYGGDTGELFFGEGSRLTVL.

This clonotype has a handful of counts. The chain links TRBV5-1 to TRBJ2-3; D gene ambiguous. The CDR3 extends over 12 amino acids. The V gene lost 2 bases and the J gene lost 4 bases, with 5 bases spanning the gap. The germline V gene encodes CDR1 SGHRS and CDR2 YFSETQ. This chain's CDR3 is CASSLPPDTQYF. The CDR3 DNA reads TGCGCCAGCAGCTTACCCCCAGATACGCAGTATTTT. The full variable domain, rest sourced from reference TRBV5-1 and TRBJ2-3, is KAGVTQTPRYLIKTRGQQVTLSCSPISGHRSVSWYQQTPGQGLQFLFEYFSETQRNKGNFPGRFSGRQFSNSRSEMNVSTLELGDSALYLCASSLPPDTQYFGPGTRLTVL.